This T cell receptor (beta chain) is drawn from a study of T cells in Graves' hyperthyroidism and ophthalmopathy. Trimming cost V 6 bases and J 1 base, with 16 bases left between them. Germline assignment: CDR1 MNHNS and CDR2 SASEGT. The CDR3 is made up of 15 amino acids. Amplified TCR beta CDR3 regions derived from RNA transcripts. In the first-round RT-PCR of the TCR CDR3, the HTBI primer set was used. TCRdb independently ran MiXCR on the multiplex PCR reads; one entry per CDR3 protein. The sample records more than 300,000 distinct CDR3 sequences, approximately 17% being singletons. Study-wide results and caveats: Ophthalmopathy was model-predicted a median about 7.1 months pre-onset.

Note on this clonotype: Its specificity is not known.

Each diagnosis drew on symptoms, thyroxine, TRAb, thyroid ultrasound and orbital computed tomography findings. Input material: blood. The receptor's source is a man younger than 30 with Graves' ophthalmopathy. The chain recombines TRBV6-1 with TRBJ2-7; D may be TRBD1 (6 bases). CDR3 DNA sequence: TGTGCCAGCAGAAGACAGGTGAACCCTTCCTACGAGCAGTACTTC. Amino acid sequence: CASRRQVNPSYEQYF.